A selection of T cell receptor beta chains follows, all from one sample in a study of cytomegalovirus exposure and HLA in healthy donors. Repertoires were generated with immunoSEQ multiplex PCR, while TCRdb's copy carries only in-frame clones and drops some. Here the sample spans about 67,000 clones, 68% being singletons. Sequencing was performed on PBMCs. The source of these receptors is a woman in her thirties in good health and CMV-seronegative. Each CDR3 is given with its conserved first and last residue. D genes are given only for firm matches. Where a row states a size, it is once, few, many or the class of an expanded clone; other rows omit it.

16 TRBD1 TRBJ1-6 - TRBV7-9 CASSLGWDRGPSPLHF TGTGCCAGCAGCTTAGGCTGGGACAGGGGGCCTTCACCCCTCCACTTT
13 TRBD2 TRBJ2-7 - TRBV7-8 CASSSGTSGEQYF TGTGCCAGCAGTTCCGGGACTAGTGGAGAGCAGTACTTC
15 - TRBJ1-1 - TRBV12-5 CASGLVVTGDTEAFF TGTGCTAGTGGTTTGGTAGTCACGGGGGACACTGAAGCTTTCTTT
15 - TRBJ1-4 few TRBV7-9 CASSSGGRSNEKLFF TGTGCCAGCAGCTCGGGGGGCAGAAGTAATGAAAAACTGTTTTTT
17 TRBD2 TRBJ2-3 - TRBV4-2 CASSQGRRGGSTDTQYF TGTGCCAGCAGCCAAGGTCGCCGCGGGGGGAGCACAGATACGCAGTATTTT
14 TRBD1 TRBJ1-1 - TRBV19 CASSRTGMNTEAFF TGTGCCAGTAGCCGGACAGGAATGAACACTGAAGCTTTCTTT
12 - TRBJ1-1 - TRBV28 CASSRGGTEAFF TGTGCCAGCAGTAGGGGTGGCACTGAAGCTTTCTTT
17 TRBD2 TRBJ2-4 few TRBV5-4 CASSSGTSGPAKNIQYF TGTGCCAGCAGCTCCGGGACTAGCGGACCAGCCAAAAACATTCAGTACTTC
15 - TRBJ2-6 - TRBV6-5 CASSYGQEGANVLTF TGTGCCAGCAGTTATGGACAGGAGGGCGCCAACGTCCTGACTTTC
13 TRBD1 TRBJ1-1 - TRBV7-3 CASVDRGLSEAFF TGTGCCAGCGTGGACAGGGGACTTTCTGAAGCTTTCTTT
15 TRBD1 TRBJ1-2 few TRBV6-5 CASSLNSGGDGGYTF TGTGCCAGCAGTTTGAACTCAGGGGGCGATGGTGGCTACACCTTC
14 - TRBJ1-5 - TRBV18 CASSPGQSNQPQHF TGTGCCAGCTCACCAGGCCAGAGCAATCAGCCCCAGCATTTT
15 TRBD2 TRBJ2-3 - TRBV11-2 CASSPLAGVTDTQYF TGTGCCAGCAGCCCTCTAGCGGGGGTGACAGATACGCAGTATTTT
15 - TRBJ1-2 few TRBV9 CASSVERGSAYGYTF TGTGCCAGCAGCGTAGAGAGAGGGTCCGCCTATGGCTACACCTTC
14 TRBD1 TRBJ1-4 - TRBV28 CASSSGQANEKLFF TGTGCCAGCAGTTCCGGACAGGCTAATGAAAAACTGTTTTTT
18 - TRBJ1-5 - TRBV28 CASSIDGPGGAGLQPQHF TGTGCCAGCAGTATCGATGGGCCGGGGGGCGCAGGGCTTCAGCCCCAGCATTTT
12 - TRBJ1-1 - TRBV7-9 CSSSLGGPEAFF TGTTCCAGCAGCTTGGGGGGGCCTGAAGCTTTCTTT
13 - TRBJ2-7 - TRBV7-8 CSSNSGPAYEQYF TGTTCCAGCAACTCTGGGCCGGCCTACGAGCAGTACTTC
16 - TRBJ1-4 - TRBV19 CASSRTRLGVVEKLFF TGTGCCAGTAGTCGGACACGCCTTGGGGTGGTTGAAAAACTGTTTTTT
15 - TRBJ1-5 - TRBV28 CASSLGLGLDQPQHF TGTGCCAGCAGTTTGGGACTTGGGTTAGATCAGCCCCAGCATTTT
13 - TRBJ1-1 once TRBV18 CASSQGVNTEAFF TGTGCCAGCTCACAGGGGGTGAACACTGAAGCTTTCTTT
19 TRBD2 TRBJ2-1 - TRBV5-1 CASSLAVSGGAASNNEQFF TGCGCCAGCAGCTTGGCCGTAAGCGGGGGGGCGGCGTCTAACAATGAGCAGTTCTTC
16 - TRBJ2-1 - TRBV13 CASSTPDTSSYNEQFF TGTGCCAGCAGCACGCCGGACACGAGCTCCTACAATGAGCAGTTCTTC
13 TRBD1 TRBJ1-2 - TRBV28 CASRTGTGDGYTF TGTGCCAGCCGGACCGGGACAGGGGATGGCTACACCTTC
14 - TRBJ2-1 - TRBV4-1 CASSQDSSRALQFF TGCGCCAGCAGCCAGGACTCCTCGAGAGCTCTGCAGTTCTTC
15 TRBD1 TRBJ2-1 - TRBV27 CASSVDRGTYNEQFF TGTGCCAGCAGTGTGGACAGGGGAACCTACAATGAGCAGTTCTTC
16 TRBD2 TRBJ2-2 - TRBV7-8 CASSLTGGRITGELFF TGTGCCAGCAGCTTAACGGGGGGGCGGATCACCGGGGAGCTGTTTTTT
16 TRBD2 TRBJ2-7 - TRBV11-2 CASSLGLAGVAYEQYF TGTGCCAGCAGCTTAGGTCTAGCGGGGGTTGCCTACGAGCAGTACTTC
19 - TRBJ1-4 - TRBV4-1 CASSPLPPHVPATNENLFF TGCGCCAGCAGCCCCCTCCCCCCCCATGTCCCAGCAACTAATGAAAACCTGTTTTTT
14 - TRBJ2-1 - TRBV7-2 CASSINTPGESQFF TGTGCCAGCAGCATTAATACTCCAGGGGAATCGCAGTTCTTC
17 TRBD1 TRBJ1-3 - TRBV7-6 CASSPRGAGLSGNTIYF TGTGCCAGCAGCCCCAGGGGGGCCGGCCTCTCTGGAAACACCATATATTTT
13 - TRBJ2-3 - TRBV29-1 CSVEGRAIDTQYF TGCAGCGTTGAAGGCAGGGCGATAGATACGCAGTATTTT
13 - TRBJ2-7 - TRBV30 CAWSHVGGNEQYF TGTGCCTGGAGTCACGTGGGAGGAAACGAGCAGTACTTC
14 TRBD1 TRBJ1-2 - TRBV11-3 CASSVITGDDGYTF TGTGCCAGCAGCGTAATTACAGGGGATGATGGCTACACCTTC
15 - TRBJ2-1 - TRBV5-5 CASSQYLGPNNEQFF TGTGCCAGCAGCCAGTATCTTGGGCCAAACAATGAGCAGTTCTTC
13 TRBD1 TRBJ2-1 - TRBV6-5 CASTTGDRNEQFF TGTGCCAGCACCACAGGGGATCGGAATGAGCAGTTCTTC
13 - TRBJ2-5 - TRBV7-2 CASSFGQRETQYF TGTGCCAGCAGCTTTGGACAAAGGGAGACCCAGTACTTC
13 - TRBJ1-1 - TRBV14 CASSPHMNTEAFF TGTGCCAGCAGCCCACATATGAACACTGAAGCTTTCTTT
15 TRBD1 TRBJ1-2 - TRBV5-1 CASSFGQVANYGYTF TGCGCCAGCAGCTTCGGACAGGTCGCTAACTATGGCTACACCTTC
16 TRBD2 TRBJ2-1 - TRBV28 CASSLVGGSTADEQFF TGTGCCAGCAGTTTGGTGGGGGGGTCAACCGCCGATGAGCAGTTCTTC
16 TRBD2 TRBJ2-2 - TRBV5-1 CASSLGLAGLSGELFF TGCGCCAGCAGCTTGGGACTAGCGGGACTCAGCGGGGAGCTGTTTTTT
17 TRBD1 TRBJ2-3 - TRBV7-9 CSSSLAWGQKNTDTQYF TGTTCCAGCAGCTTAGCGTGGGGACAGAAGAACACAGATACGCAGTATTTT
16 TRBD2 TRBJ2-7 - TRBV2 CASTGTSGGPTYEQYF TGTGCCAGCACCGGGACTAGCGGGGGGCCGACCTACGAGCAGTACTTC
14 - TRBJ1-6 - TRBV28 CASLPPGQYSPLHF TGTGCCAGCCTACCGCCAGGGCAGTATTCACCCCTCCACTTT
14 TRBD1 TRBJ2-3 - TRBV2 CASKEGASTDTQYF TGTGCCAGCAAAGAGGGGGCCTCCACAGATACGCAGTATTTT
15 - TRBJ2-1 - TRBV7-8 CASSLDGLANNEQFF TGTGCCAGCAGCTTAGATGGACTCGCGAACAATGAGCAGTTCTTC
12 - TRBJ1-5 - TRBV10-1 CASRRPGQPQHF TGCGCCAGCCGAAGGCCCGGGCAGCCCCAGCATTTT
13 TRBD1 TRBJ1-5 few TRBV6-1 CASRDRTGRPQHF TGTGCCAGCAGAGACCGGACAGGGCGGCCCCAGCATTTT
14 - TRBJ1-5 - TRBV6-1 CASRAAGDNQPQHF TGTGCCAGCAGGGCGGCGGGGGACAATCAGCCCCAGCATTTT
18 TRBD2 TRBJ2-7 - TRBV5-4 CASTRTGTSGGFSYEQYF TGTGCCAGCACCCGGACCGGGACTAGCGGGGGTTTCTCCTACGAGCAGTACTTC
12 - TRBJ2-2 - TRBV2 CASNSYTGELFF TGTGCCAGCAATTCCTACACCGGGGAGCTGTTTTTT
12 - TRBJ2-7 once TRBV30 CAFRDIGYEQYF TGTGCCTTCAGGGATATTGGCTACGAGCAGTACTTC
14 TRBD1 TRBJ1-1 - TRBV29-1 CSVEAFSGGSEAFF TGCAGCGTTGAAGCTTTTTCAGGGGGCTCTGAAGCTTTCTTT
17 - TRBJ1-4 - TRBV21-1 CASSKPCYRLRNEKLFF TGTGCCAGCAGCAAACCATGTTACAGGCTTAGGAATGAAAAACTGTTTTTT
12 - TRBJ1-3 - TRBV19 CASSIRGNTIYF TGTGCCAGTAGTATCCGGGGAAACACCATATATTTT